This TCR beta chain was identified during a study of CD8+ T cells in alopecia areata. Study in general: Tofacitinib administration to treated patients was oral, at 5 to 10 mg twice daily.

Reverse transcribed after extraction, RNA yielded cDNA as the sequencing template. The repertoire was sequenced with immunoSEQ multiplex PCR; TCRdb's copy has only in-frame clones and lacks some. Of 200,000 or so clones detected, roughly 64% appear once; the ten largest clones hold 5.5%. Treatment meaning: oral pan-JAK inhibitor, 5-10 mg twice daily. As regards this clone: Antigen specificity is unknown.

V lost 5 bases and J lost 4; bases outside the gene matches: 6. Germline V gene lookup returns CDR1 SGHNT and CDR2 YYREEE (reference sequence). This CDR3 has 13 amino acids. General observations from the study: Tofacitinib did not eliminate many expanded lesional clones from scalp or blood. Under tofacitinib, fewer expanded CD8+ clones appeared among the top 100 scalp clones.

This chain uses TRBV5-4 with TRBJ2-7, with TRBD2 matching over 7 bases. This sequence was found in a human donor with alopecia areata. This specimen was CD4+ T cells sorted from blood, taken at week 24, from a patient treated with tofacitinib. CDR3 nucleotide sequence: TGTGCCAGCAGGGCCGGGGAGGGGTACGAGCAGTACTTC. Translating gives CASRAGEGYEQYF.